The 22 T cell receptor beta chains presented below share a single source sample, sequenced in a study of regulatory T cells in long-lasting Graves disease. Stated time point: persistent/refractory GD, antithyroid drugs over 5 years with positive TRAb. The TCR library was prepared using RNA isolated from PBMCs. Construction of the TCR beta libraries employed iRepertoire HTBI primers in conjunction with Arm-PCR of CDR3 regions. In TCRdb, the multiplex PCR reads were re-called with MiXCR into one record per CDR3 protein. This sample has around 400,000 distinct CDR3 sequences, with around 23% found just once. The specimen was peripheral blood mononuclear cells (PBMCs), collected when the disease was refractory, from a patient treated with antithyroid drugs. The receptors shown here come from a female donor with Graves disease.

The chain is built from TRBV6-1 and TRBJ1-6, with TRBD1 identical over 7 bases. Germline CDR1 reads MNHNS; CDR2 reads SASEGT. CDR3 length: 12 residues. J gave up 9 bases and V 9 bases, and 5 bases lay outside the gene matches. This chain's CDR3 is CARTGTTSPLHF. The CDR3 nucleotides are TGTGCCAGGACAGGGACTACTTCACCCCTCCACTTT.

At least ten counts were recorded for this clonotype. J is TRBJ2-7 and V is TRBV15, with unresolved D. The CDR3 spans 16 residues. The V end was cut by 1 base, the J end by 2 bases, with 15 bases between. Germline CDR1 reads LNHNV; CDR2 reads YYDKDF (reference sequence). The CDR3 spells CATSRGKGLGTYEQYF. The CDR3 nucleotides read TGTGCCACCAGCAGAGGAAAAGGATTGGGAACCTACGAGCAGTACTTC.

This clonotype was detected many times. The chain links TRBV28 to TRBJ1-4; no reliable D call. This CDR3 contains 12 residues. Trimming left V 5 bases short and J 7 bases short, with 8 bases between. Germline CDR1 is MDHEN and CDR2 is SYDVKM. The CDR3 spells CASSPLAEKLFF. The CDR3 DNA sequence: TGTGCCAGCAGTCCCCTGGCTGAAAAACTGTTTTTT.

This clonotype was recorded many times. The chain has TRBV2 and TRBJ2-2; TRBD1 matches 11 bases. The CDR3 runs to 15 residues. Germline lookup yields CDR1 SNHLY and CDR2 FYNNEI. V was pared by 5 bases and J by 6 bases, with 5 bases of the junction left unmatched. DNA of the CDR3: TGTGCCAGCAGTCTAAGGACAGGGGGCTCCGGGGAGCTGTTTTTT. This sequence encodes CASSLRTGGSGELFF.

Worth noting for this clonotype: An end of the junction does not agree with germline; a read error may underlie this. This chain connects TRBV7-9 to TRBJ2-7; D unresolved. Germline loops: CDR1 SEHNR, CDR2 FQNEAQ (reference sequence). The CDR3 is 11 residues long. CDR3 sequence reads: CASSLAPHPEF. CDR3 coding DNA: TGTGCCAGCAGCTTAGCTCCCCACCCGGAATTC.

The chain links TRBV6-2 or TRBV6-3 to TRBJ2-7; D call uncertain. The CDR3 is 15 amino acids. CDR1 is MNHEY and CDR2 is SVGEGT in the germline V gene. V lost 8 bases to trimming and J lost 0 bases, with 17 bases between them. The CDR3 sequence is CASSTSAESSYEQYF. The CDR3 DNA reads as TGTGCCAGCTCTACCTCGGCCGAAAGCTCCTACGAGCAGTACTTC.

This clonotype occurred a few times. The DNA of the CDR3 is TGTGCCAGCAGCCAACAGACTAGCGGGTACTCGGGGGAGCAGTACTTC. Protein sequence: CASSQQTSGYSGEQYF. The V gene is TRBV5-5, the J gene TRBJ2-7; TRBD2 matches 10 bases. The V gene's germline CDR1 is SGHKS and CDR2 YYEKEE (reference sequence). The CDR3 loop spans 16 amino acids. Trimming took 4 bases from V and 7 from J; bases not matched to a gene: 14.

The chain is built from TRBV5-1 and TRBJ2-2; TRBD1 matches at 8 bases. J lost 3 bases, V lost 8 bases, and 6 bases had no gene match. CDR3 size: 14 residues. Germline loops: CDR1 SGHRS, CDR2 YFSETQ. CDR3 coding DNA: TGCGCCAGTAGGACAGGGAAGGACACCGGGGAGCTGTTTTTT. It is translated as CASRTGKDTGELFF.

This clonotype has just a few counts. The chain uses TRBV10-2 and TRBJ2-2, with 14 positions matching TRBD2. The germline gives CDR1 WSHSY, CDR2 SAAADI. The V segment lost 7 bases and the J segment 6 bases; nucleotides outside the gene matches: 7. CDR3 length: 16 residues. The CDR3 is CASTQTSGRGAGELFF. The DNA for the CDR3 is TGCGCCAGCACCCAGACTAGCGGGAGGGGTGCCGGGGAGCTGTTTTTT.

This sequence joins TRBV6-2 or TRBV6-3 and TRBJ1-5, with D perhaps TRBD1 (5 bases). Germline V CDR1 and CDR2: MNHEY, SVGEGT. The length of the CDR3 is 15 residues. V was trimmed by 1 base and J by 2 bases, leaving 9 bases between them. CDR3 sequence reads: CASSYWTTCNQPQHF. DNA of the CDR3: TGTGCCAGCAGTTACTGGACAACCTGCAATCAGCCCCAGCATTTT.

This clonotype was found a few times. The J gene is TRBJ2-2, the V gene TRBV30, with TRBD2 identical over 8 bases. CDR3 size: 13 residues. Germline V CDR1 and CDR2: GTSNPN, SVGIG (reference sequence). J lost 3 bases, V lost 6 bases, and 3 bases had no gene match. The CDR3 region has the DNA TGTGCCTGTACTAGCGGCTACACCGGGGAGCTGTTTTTT. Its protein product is CACTSGYTGELFF.

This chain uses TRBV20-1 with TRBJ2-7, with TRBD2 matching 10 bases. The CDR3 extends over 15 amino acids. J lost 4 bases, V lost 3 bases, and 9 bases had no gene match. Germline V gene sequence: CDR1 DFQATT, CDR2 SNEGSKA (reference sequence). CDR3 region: CSARLVLAGAYEQYF. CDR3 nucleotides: TGCAGTGCTAGGTTAGTCCTAGCGGGAGCTTACGAGCAGTACTTC.

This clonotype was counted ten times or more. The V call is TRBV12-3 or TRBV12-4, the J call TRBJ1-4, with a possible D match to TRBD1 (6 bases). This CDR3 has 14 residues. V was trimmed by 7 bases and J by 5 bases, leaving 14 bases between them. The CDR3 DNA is TGTGCCAGCAAGCCGGACAGATTAAATGAAAAACTGTTTTTT. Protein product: CASKPDRLNEKLFF.

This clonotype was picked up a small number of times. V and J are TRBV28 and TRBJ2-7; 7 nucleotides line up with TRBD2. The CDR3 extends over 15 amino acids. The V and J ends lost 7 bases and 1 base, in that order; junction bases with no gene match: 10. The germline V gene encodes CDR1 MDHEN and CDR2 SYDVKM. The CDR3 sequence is CASNPGGRASYEQYF. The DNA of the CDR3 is TGTGCCAGCAACCCTGGCGGGAGAGCTTCCTACGAGCAGTACTTC.

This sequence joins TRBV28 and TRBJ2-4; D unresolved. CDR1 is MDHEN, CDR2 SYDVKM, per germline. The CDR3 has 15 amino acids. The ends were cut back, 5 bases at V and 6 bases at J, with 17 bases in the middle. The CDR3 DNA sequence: TGTGCCAGCAGTAGTAGCTGGGCCCCCGGAAACATTCAGTACTTC. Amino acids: CASSSSWAPGNIQYF.

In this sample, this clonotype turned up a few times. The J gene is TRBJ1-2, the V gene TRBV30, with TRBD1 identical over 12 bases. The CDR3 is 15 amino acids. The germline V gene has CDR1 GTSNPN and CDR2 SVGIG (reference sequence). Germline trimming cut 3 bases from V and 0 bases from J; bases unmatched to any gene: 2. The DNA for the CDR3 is TGTGCCTGGAGGGGACAGGGGGCGTCTAACTATGGCTACACCTTC. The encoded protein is CAWRGQGASNYGYTF.

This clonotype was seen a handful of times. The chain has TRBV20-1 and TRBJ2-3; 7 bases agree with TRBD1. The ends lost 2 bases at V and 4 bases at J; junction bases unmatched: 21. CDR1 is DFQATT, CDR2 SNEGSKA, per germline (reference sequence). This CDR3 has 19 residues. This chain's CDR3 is CSARPRQGSLDRVPDTQYF. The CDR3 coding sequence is TGCAGTGCTAGACCAAGACAGGGATCACTAGACAGGGTCCCAGATACGCAGTATTTT.

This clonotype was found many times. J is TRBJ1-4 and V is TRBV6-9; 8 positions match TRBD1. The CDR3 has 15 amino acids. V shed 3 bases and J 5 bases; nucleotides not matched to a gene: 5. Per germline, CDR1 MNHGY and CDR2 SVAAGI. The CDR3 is CASSYGGTGNEKLFF. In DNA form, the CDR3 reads TGTGCCAGCAGTTACGGCGGGACAGGCAATGAAAAACTGTTTTTT.

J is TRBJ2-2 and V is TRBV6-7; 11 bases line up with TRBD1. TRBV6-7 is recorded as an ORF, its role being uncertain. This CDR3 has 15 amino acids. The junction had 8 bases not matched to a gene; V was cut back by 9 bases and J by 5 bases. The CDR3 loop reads CAREGGQGVTGELFF. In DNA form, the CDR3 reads TGTGCCAGAGAGGGGGGACAGGGGGTTACCGGGGAGCTGTTTTTT.

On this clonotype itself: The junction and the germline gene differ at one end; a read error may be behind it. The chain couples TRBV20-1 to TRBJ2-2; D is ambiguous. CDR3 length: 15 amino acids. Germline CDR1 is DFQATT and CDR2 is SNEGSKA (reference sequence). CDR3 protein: CSASIAGVITVELFF. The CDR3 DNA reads TGCAGTGCAAGCATAGCAGGCGTAATCACCGTGGAGCTGTTTTTT.

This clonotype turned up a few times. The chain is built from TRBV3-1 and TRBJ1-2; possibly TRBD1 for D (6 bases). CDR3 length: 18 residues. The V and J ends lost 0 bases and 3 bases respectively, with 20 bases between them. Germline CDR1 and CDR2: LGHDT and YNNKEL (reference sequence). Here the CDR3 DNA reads TGTGCCAGCAGCCAAGAACCCAAACCGGGACACTTATACTATGGCTACACCTTC. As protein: CASSQEPKPGHLYYGYTF.

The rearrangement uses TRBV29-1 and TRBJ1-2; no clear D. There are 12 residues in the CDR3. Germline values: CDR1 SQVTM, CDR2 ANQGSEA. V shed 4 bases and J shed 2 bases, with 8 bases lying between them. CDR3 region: CSVGHQNYGYTF. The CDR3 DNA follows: TGCAGCGTTGGACATCAGAACTATGGCTACACCTTC.